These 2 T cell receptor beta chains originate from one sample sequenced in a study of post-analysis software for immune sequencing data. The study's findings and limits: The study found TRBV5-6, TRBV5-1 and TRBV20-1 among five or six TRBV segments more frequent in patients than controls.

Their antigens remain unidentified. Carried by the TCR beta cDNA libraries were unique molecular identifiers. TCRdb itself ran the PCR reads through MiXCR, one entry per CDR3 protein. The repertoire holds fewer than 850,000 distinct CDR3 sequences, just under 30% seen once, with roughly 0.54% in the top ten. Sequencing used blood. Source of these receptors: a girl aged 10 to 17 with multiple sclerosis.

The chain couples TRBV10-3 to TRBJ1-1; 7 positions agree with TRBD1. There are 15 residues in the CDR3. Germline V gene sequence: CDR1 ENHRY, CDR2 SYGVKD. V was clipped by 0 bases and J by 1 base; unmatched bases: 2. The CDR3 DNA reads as TGTGCCATCAGTGAGTCGAGGGGGCCGAACACTGAAGCTTTCTTT. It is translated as CAISESRGPNTEAFF.

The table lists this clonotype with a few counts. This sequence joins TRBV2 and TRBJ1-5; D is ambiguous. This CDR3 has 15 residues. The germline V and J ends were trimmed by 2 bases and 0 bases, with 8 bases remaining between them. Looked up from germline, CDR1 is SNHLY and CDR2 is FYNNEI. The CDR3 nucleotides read TGTGCCAGCAGTGAATTAAGGGTTAGCAATCAGCCCCAGCATTTT. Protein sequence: CASSELRVSNQPQHF.